Below, 15 T cell receptor beta chains from the same sample are listed, as sequenced in a study of T cell clones after liver transplantation. Data came from immunoSEQ multiplex PCR; TCRdb stores just in-frame clones and leaves some out. The table shows tens of thousands of clones, with 65% to 85% occurring only once. Sequenced material: CD4+ T cells from blood, taken approximately 3.5 years after liver transplant. These receptors all stem from a human patient who received a liver transplant. Some of the T cells may derive from the graft donor.

A remark on this clone: This sample includes further DNA sequences coding for the same CDR3. The rearrangement joins TRBV28 to TRBJ1-1; tentatively, D is TRBD1 (5 bases). This CDR3 is built from 14 residues. Germline V gives CDR1 MDHEN, CDR2 SYDVKM. V was cut by 2 bases and J by 4 bases, with 11 bases left in between. This CDR3 is CASSLAGGGTEAFF. In nucleotides, the CDR3 is TGTGCCAGCAGTTTAGCTGGGGGTGGCACTGAAGCTTTCTTT.

The J gene is TRBJ1-3, the V gene TRBV30; 7 positions agree with TRBD1. Germline trimming cut 5 bases from V and 1 base from J; bases unmatched to any gene: 11. The CDR3 totals 16 residues. Looked up from germline, CDR1 is GTSNPN and CDR2 is SVGIG (reference sequence). DNA of the CDR3: TGTGCCTGGGGCCTGACAGGGACCCTGTCTGGAAACACCATATATTTT. It specifies CAWGLTGTLSGNTIYF.

This clone was counted between two and nine times. The CDR3 nucleotides read TGTGCCAGCAGCTTAATAGGCGGGAGCGAGACCCAGTACTTC. Its protein product is CASSLIGGSETQYF. This chain joins TRBV7-3 and TRBJ2-5; 7 bases fit TRBD2. Unmatched junction bases numbered 4, after V lost 1 base and J lost 5 bases. Germline V gives CDR1 SGHTA, CDR2 FQGTGA. The CDR3 has 14 amino acids.

The J gene is TRBJ2-7, the V gene TRBV27, with unresolved D. This CDR3 is built from 14 residues. Germline CDR1 reads MNHEY; CDR2 reads SMNVEV (reference sequence). Deletions cut 1 base from V and 0 bases from J, with 7 bases between. CDR3: CASSLFWNSYEQYF. CDR3 DNA sequence: TGTGCCAGCAGTTTATTTTGGAACTCCTACGAGCAGTACTTC.

This chain links TRBV7-2 with TRBJ1-1, with D unclear. Looked up from germline, CDR1 is SGHTA and CDR2 is FQGNSA. The CDR3 sequence is 16 residues long. The V and J ends lost 5 bases and 0 bases respectively, with 16 bases between them. In DNA, the CDR3 is TGTGCCAGCAGCCCTCAAAACCGGGCTGTGAACACTGAAGCTTTCTTT. This sequence encodes CASSPQNRAVNTEAFF.

The CDR3 DNA reads as TGTGCCAGCACCCCGGGGGGACAGGTCCGAGGAGGTGGCTACACCTTC. Translating it yields CASTPGGQVRGGGYTF. The chain uses TRBV28 and TRBJ1-2, with 8 bases matching TRBD1. CDR1 and CDR2 from the germline V gene are MDHEN and SYDVKM. The junction had 17 bases not matched to a gene; V was cut back by 7 bases and J by 7 bases. The CDR3 totals 16 residues.

The table lists this clone with a few counts. DNA of the CDR3: TGTGCCAGCAGCTCCCCCAGGGGCGGCAATGAGCAGTTCTTC. Its protein is CASSSPRGGNEQFF. The chain couples TRBV11-2 to TRBJ2-1, with a tentative D call TRBD1 (6 bases). The CDR3 sequence is 14 residues long. Trimming removed 4 bases at V and 6 bases at J, with 13 bases between. Germline-derived CDR1 and CDR2 are SGHAT and FQNNGV.

The chain combines TRBV5-1 with TRBJ1-1; 8 nucleotides agree with TRBD1. V gave up 5 bases and J gave up 3 bases; unmatched junction bases: 6. CDR1 SGHRS and CDR2 YFSETQ come from the germline V gene. This CDR3 has 14 residues. The CDR3 protein is CASSPGRGHTEAFF. DNA for the CDR3: TGCGCCAGCAGTCCTGGCAGGGGGCACACTGAAGCTTTCTTT.

This chain uses TRBV27 with TRBJ2-1; D is undetermined. Germline V CDR1 and CDR2: MNHEY, SMNVEV (reference sequence). The CDR3 is made up of 17 amino acids. Trimming removed 3 bases from V and 0 bases from J, with 15 bases in between. The CDR3 loop is CASSFRPLRSSYNEQFF. DNA of the CDR3: TGTGCCAGCAGTTTCAGACCCCTTCGAAGCTCCTACAATGAGCAGTTCTTC.

The rearrangement uses TRBV5-1 and TRBJ2-5; possibly TRBD2 for D (5 bases). CDR1 and CDR2 (germline): SGHRS, YFSETQ. CDR3 length: 15 amino acids. Deletions cut 3 bases from V and 5 bases from J, with 17 bases between. The DNA for the CDR3 is TGCGCCAGCAGCTCACCGACGGGGAGAGGGGAGACCCAGTACTTC. Translating gives CASSSPTGRGETQYF.

This clone has only a few counts. One junction end does not reproduce the germline sequence, and a read error may be involved. The V gene is TRBV5-5, the J gene TRBJ2-6; perhaps TRBD1 as D (6 bases). The CDR3 has 15 amino acids. Germline assignment: CDR1 SGHKS and CDR2 YYEKEE (reference sequence). The CDR3 DNA follows: TGTGCCAGCAGCTTACAGGGCTCTCGGGCCAACGTCCTGACTTTC. Protein sequence: CASSLQGSRANVLTF.

V and J are TRBV4-1 and TRBJ2-1; 8 nucleotides match TRBD2. With V trimmed by 4 bases and J by 2 bases, 16 bases remained unmatched. Germline values: CDR1 MGHRA, CDR2 YSYEKL. There are 19 residues in the CDR3. CDR3 residues: CASSRLTSGPQTAYNEQFF. Written as DNA, the CDR3 is TGCGCCAGCAGCCGATTAACTAGCGGACCCCAGACGGCCTACAATGAGCAGTTCTTC.

CDR3 sequence (DNA): TGTGCCAGCAGCTTAGGCCAGGGATACAATGAGCAGTTCTTC. Translation: CASSLGQGYNEQFF. This rearrangement joins TRBV7-9 to TRBJ2-1; a possible D gene is TRBD1 (5 bases). The germline V gene has CDR1 SEHNR and CDR2 FQNEAQ (reference sequence). V dropped 1 base and J dropped 4 bases, with 8 bases sitting between them. The CDR3 covers 14 residues.

The chain joins TRBV6-6 to TRBJ1-4; tentative D call: TRBD1 (6 bases). The CDR3 contains 15 residues. Trimming took off 0 bases at V and 8 bases at J, with 13 bases between the two ends. The germline gives CDR1 MNHNY, CDR2 SVGAGI (reference sequence). CDR3 sequence: CASSYSNRVEEKLFF. The CDR3 bases are TGTGCCAGCAGTTACTCCAACAGGGTTGAAGAAAAACTGTTTTTT.

This chain uses TRBV5-8 with TRBJ2-4, with D unclear. In germline, CDR1 is SGHTS, CDR2 YDEGEE. V was shortened by 0 bases and J by 7 bases, with 5 bases between the two germline ends. The CDR3 spans 12 residues. DNA of the CDR3: TGTGCCAGCAGCTTGGATCGTAACATTCAGTACTTC. Translation: CASSLDRNIQYF.